This T cell receptor beta chain came from a study of cytomegalovirus exposure and HLA in healthy donors. About the research overall: Genotyping of 300 to 450 donors showed that 80% to 85% belonged to the Caucasian-associated ancestry cluster. Study-level results: An analysis was carried out later, and it reportedly showed fewer N-insertions in an Asian-associated ancestry cluster than the roughly 670-donor mean.

Vbeta (60) and Jbeta (13) primers were used in the PCR. Profiled with immunoSEQ multiplex PCR; TCRdb holds only in-frame clones, not every one. The table has 85,000 to 130,000 clones, 60% to 80% seen once; the top ten hold approximately 6.3%. Deletions cut 9 bases from V and 0 bases from J, with 11 bases between. In germline, CDR1 is SGHAT, CDR2 FQNNGV. The CDR3 consists of 13 residues. Details on this clone: Antigen: not known.

The clonotype was recovered from a man in his 60s in good health and CMV-seropositive. The chain has TRBV11-2 and TRBJ1-2; no definite D call. Sequenced sample: PBMCs. CDR3 sequence (DNA): TGTGCCAGTGCCCGGGATACTAACTATGGCTACACCTTC. This sequence encodes CASARDTNYGYTF.